Judged by abundance, the clone carrying this TCR beta chain is medium-sized. What it binds is unknown. The data originate from a study of T cell clonotyping in hematopoietic cell transplantation. Findings and limits, study-wide: Pathologically expanded recipient clonotypes increased progressively from day 30 to day 180 as diversity fell.

The data were produced by immunoSEQ multiplex PCR, yet TCRdb's version contains in-frame clones alone and is incomplete. Of 4,500 to 6,500 clones in the sample, around 80% were seen once. The TCR originated in a male patient aged 45-59 years who had an allogeneic stem cell transplant from an unrelated donor, so the T cells may come from the graft donor. Some clones in this sample may be carry-over from other donors' samples. The sample was PBMCs, taken 100 days after allogeneic stem cell transplant.

CDR3 residues: CASSESGGYGYTF. The CDR3 DNA reads as TGCGCCAGCAGTGAGTCAGGAGGGTATGGCTACACCTTC. The chain joins TRBV10-1 to TRBJ1-2, with D unresolved. The V end lost 0 bases, the J end lost 5 bases, and 7 bases lay between the germline ends. CDR3 length: 13 amino acids. The germline V gene encodes CDR1 WNHNN and CDR2 SYGVQD (reference sequence).